The clone carrying this T cell receptor beta chain was seen once. These data are taken from a study of blood T cell repertoires in COVID-19. Per germline, CDR1 SGHVS and CDR2 FQNEAQ. The V gene lost 1 base and the J gene lost 3 bases, with 15 bases spanning the gap. CDR3 length: 16 residues. Libraries were prepared by immunoSEQ multiplex PCR; TCRdb keeps only in-frame clonotypes and omits some of them. The sample consists of roughly 39,000 clones, roughly 86% of them appearing once. The TCR comes from a man aged 45 to 65 in a cohort sampled during active COVID-19. The V call is TRBV7-8, the J call TRBJ2-5, with D possibly matching TRBD2 (6 bases). Sequenced input: peripheral blood. CDR3 sequence reads: CASSLDSRGSKETQYF. DNA of the CDR3: TGTGCCAGCAGCTTAGACTCACGGGGGAGTAAAGAGACCCAGTACTTC.